This T cell receptor (beta chain) was found in a study of blood T cell repertoires in COVID-19. Study as a whole: The cDNA or gDNA used as material had been derived from T cells, B-cell-depleted T cells, or PBMCs.

The CDR3 has 18 residues. V was clipped by 0 bases and J by 6 bases; unmatched bases: 12. Germline assignment: CDR1 SGHRS and CDR2 YFSETQ. Authors' methods: By means of reference gene primer amplification, nucleated cell counts were estimated. Profiling relied on immunoSEQ multiplex PCR, and the TCRdb table lists in-frame clones only, not all of them. The V and J calls and clone size are taken from that table; D and trimming were inferred from the DNA. The sample holds more than 110,000 clones, 84% seen once. Input material: peripheral blood. The rearrangement links TRBV5-1 to TRBJ2-3; 11 bases are shared with TRBD2. This TCR came from a woman older than 75 in a cohort sampled during active or convalescent COVID-19. The CDR3 DNA sequence: TGCGCCAGCAGCTTGGGACTAGCGGGAAATCCTCCGAGGGATACGCAGTATTTT. It specifies CASSLGLAGNPPRDTQYF.